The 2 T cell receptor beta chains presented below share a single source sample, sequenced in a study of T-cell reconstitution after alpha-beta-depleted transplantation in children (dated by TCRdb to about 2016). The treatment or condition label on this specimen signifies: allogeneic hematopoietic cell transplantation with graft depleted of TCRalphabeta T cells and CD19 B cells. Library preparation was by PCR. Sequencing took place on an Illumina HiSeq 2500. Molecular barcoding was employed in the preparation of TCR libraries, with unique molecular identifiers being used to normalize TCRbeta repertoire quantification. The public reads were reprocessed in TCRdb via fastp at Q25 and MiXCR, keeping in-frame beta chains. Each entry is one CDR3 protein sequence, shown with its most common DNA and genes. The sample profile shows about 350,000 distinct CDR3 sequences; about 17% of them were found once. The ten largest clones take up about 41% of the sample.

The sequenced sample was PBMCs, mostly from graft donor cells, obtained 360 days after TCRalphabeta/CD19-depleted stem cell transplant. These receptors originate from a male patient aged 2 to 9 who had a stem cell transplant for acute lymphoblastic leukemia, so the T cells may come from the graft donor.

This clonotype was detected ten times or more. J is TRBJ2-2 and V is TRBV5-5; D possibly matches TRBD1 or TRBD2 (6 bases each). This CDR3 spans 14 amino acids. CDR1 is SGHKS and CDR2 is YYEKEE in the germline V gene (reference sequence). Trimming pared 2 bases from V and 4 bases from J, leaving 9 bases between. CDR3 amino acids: CASSFKGGTGELFF. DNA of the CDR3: TGTGCCAGCAGCTTTAAGGGGGGCACCGGGGAGCTGTTTTTT.

CDR3 protein: CASSLNRGNEQYF. The CDR3, as DNA: TGTGCCAGCAGTTTAAACAGGGGGAACGAGCAGTACTTC. V usage is TRBV27 and J usage is TRBJ2-7, with 8 bases fitting TRBD1. Trimming took 2 bases from V and 5 from J; bases not matched to a gene: 2. Looked up from germline, CDR1 is MNHEY and CDR2 is SMNVEV (reference sequence). The CDR3 is made up of 13 amino acids.